This T cell receptor beta chain originates from a study of cytomegalovirus exposure and HLA in healthy donors. Overall study: A prior study identified just under 120 million unique TCR beta sequences from roughly 180 million T cells. Whole-study findings and limits: Follow-up analysis found HLA locus-dependent TCR association rates, highest for DRB1 and lowest for HLA-C. With high specificity and sensitivity, the classifier reportedly diagnosed cytomegalovirus status. Most subjects had HLA-A and HLA-B alleles reportedly predicted accurately by TCR beta sequences.

Trimming left V 4 bases short and J 1 base short, with 6 bases between. Germline V gives CDR1 SGHNT, CDR2 YYREEE (reference sequence). CDR3 length: 14 amino acids. Use of 60 Vbeta and 13 Jbeta primers characterized the PCR. Profiling relied on immunoSEQ multiplex PCR, and the TCRdb table lists in-frame clones only, not all of them. The table lists 180,000 or so clones, 60% to 80% of them singletons, with nearly 6.5% in the top ten. Comment on this clone: Its specificity is not known.

This sequence joins TRBV5-4 and TRBJ2-6; D is unclear. The receptor was isolated from a man aged 40-49 years in good health and CMV-seropositive. Source material: PBMCs. The CDR3 reads CASSPRSGANVLTF. The CDR3 region has the DNA TGTGCCAGCAGCCCGAGGTCTGGGGCCAACGTCCTGACTTTC. The full variable domain, completed using reference TRBV5-4 and TRBJ2-6, is ETGVTQSPTHLIKTRGQQVTLRCSSQSGHNTVSWYQQALGQGPQFIFQYYREEENGRGNFPPRFSGLQFPNYSSELNVNALELDDSALYLCASSPRSGANVLTFGAGSRLTVL.